This TCR beta chain derives from a study of CD8+ T cells in alopecia areata. The overall study: Patients received oral tofacitinib, 5 to 10 mg twice daily, for moderate-to-severe alopecia areata. Study results and limitations: Affected scalp, especially in alopecia totalis/universalis, had a higher clonality than normal scalp did. Possibly because of HLA-related factors, TCR sharing was less clear across patients than in mice.

The junction had 6 bases not matched to a gene; V was cut back by 5 bases and J by 0 bases. The CDR3 is 15 residues long. Germline V lookup: CDR1 SGHVS, CDR2 FQNEAQ. About this clone itself: The antigen is not known.

The investigators collected lesional scalp punch biopsies and peripheral blood from alopecia areata patients. cDNA serving as the sequencing template came from extracted, reverse transcribed RNA. Repertoires were generated with immunoSEQ multiplex PCR, while TCRdb's copy carries only in-frame clones and drops some. Of some 170,000 clones in the sample, less than 80% are singletons; the top ten hold roughly 10%. The sequences come from CD8+ T cells sorted from blood, collected at week 0. The receptor comes from a human donor with alopecia areata. The chain links TRBV7-8 to TRBJ2-7; TRBD1 aligns across 8 bases. CDR3 DNA: TGTGCCAGCAGCCCGAGGACAGGGAGCTCCTACGAGCAGTACTTC. Its translation: CASSPRTGSSYEQYF. Together with reference TRBV7-8 and TRBJ2-7, the CDR3 gives the full variable domain: GAGVSQSPRYKVAKRGQDVALRCDPISGHVSLFWYQQALGQGPEFLTYFQNEAQLDKSGLPSDRFFAERPEGSVSTLKIQRTQQEDSAVYLCASSPRTGSSYEQYFGPGTRLTVT.